The next 2 T cell receptor beta chains were all read from a single sample in a study of T cell responses to AZD1222 COVID-19 vaccine. Produced via immunoSEQ multiplex PCR; TCRdb's table is partial and in-frame only. The sample has under 150,000 clones, more than 85% seen once; the top ten hold about 3%. This sample comprised peripheral blood, obtained on day 0 of AZD1222 vaccination. The origin of the receptors is an adult in good health.

The chain links TRBV25-1 to TRBJ1-2; D remains unclear. V lost 5 bases, J lost 2 bases, and 21 bases lay in between. The CDR3 totals 17 residues. CDR1 is MGHDK, CDR2 SYGVNS, per germline. The CDR3 is CASSYSRVRGRNYGYTF. CDR3 nucleotide sequence: TGTGCCAGCAGTTACTCACGGGTCCGTGGGCGAAACTATGGCTACACCTTC.

This rearrangement joins TRBV6-2 or TRBV6-3 to TRBJ1-6; weak D call: TRBD1 (5 bases). The V gene lost 6 bases and the J gene lost 13 bases, with 25 bases spanning the gap. The CDR3 spans 16 residues. Germline V gives CDR1 MNHEY, CDR2 SVGEGT. The CDR3 DNA reads as TGTGCCAGCAGCCATGCTGACGGACGGGGCCCATTCCCCCTCCACTTT. It encodes CASSHADGRGPFPLHF.